This T cell receptor (beta chain) was obtained from a study of T cells in narcolepsy. The repertoire was sequenced with immunoSEQ multiplex PCR; TCRdb's copy has only in-frame clones and lacks some. Among fewer than 25,000 clones listed, 65% to 90% were seen once. V lost 0 bases to trimming and J lost 7 bases, with 7 bases between them. Germline CDR1 and CDR2: LGHNA and YSLEER. This CDR3 comprises 14 residues. Study-level points and caveats: HCRT-specific and TRIB2-specific autoreactive clonotypes appeared among same-patient CSF and blood CD4+ clonotypes.

Details on this clone: The antigen remains undetermined.

The TCR sequence derives from a human donor in good health. Sequencing was performed on memory (CD45RA-) CD4+ T cells from blood. The chain is built from TRBV4-3 and TRBJ1-6; D is unresolved. CDR3 sequence reads: CASSQDFRNSPLHF. CDR3 nucleotide sequence: TGCGCCAGCAGCCAAGATTTTCGAAATTCACCCCTCCACTTT.